The rows below give T cell receptor beta chains drawn from one sample of a study of blood T cell dynamics during melanoma immunotherapy. Only in-frame clones appear in the TCRdb table, and some are missing; sequencing was by immunoSEQ multiplex PCR. The repertoire has roughly 10,000 clones, 75% to 90% of them found once; the top ten carry just under 7.5%. The source was blood, collected from a patient treated with checkpoint blockade. The source is a human donor with melanoma. Both conserved end residues are part of each CDR3. A D gene is named only where the DNA matches it firmly. The size of a clone is reported for some rows only, either as once, few or many, or as a class for expanded clones.

j_call: TRBJ1-1
d_call: NA
clone_size: few
v_call: TRBV5-6
cdr3_length: 12
cdr3_aa: CASSVRRTEAFF
cdr3_nt: TGTGCCAGCAGCGTGAGGCGCACTGAAGCTTTCTTT

j_call: TRBJ2-5
d_call: NA
clone_size: few
v_call: TRBV2
cdr3_length: 12
cdr3_aa: CAGRGGGETQYF
cdr3_nt: TGTGCCGGCCGAGGGGGTGGAGAGACCCAGTACTTC

j_call: TRBJ2-7
d_call: TRBD1
clone_size: NA
v_call: TRBV15
cdr3_length: 19
cdr3_aa: CATSRVRTGGSSPTYEQYF
cdr3_nt: TGTGCCACCAGCAGAGTTAGGACAGGGGGCAGTTCCCCCACGTACGAGCAGTACTTC

j_call: TRBJ1-1
d_call: NA
clone_size: NA
v_call: TRBV7-9
cdr3_length: 16
cdr3_aa: CASSLGVGIRGTEAFF
cdr3_nt: TGTGCCAGCAGCTTAGGGGTCGGGATAAGGGGGACTGAAGCTTTCTTT

j_call: TRBJ1-1
d_call: NA
clone_size: NA
v_call: TRBV7-3
cdr3_length: 13
cdr3_aa: CASSQVTNTEAFF
cdr3_nt: TGTGCCAGCAGCCAAGTCACGAACACTGAAGCTTTCTTT

j_call: TRBJ2-3
d_call: NA
clone_size: NA
v_call: TRBV7-9
cdr3_length: 14
cdr3_aa: CASSTAGGTDTQYF
cdr3_nt: TGTGCCAGCAGCACCGCGGGCGGCACAGATACGCAGTATTTT

j_call: TRBJ1-2
d_call: NA
clone_size: NA
v_call: TRBV28
cdr3_length: 12
cdr3_aa: CASSLWGHGYTF
cdr3_nt: TGTGCCAGCAGTTTATGGGGACACGGCTACACCTTC

j_call: TRBJ2-7
d_call: NA
clone_size: NA
v_call: TRBV5-4
cdr3_length: 15
cdr3_aa: CASSRRDHGTYEQYF
cdr3_nt: TGTGCCAGCAGCCGCCGAGATCACGGAACCTACGAGCAGTACTTC

j_call: TRBJ2-7
d_call: TRBD2
clone_size: NA
v_call: TRBV4-2
cdr3_length: 15
cdr3_aa: CASSQDRGRGGEQYF
cdr3_nt: TGTGCCAGCAGCCAAGACCGCGGGAGGGGCGGGGAGCAGTACTTC

j_call: TRBJ2-7
d_call: TRBD2
clone_size: NA
v_call: TRBV28
cdr3_length: 15
cdr3_aa: CASSVRAGGAYEQYF
cdr3_nt: TGTGCCAGCAGTGTGAGAGCGGGAGGCGCCTACGAGCAGTACTTC

j_call: TRBJ2-7
d_call: TRBD1
clone_size: NA
v_call: TRBV7-2
cdr3_length: 14
cdr3_aa: CASSRDRGGHEQYF
cdr3_nt: TGTGCCAGCAGCCGGGACAGGGGAGGCCACGAGCAGTACTTC

j_call: TRBJ2-5
d_call: TRBD2
clone_size: NA
v_call: TRBV18
cdr3_length: 16
cdr3_aa: CASSLLHAGGQETQYF
cdr3_nt: TGTGCCAGCTCACTCCTACATGCGGGAGGACAAGAGACCCAGTACTTC

j_call: TRBJ2-3
d_call: NA
clone_size: once
v_call: TRBV11-1
cdr3_length: 13
cdr3_aa: CASSNIQLDTQYF
cdr3_nt: TGTGCCAGCAGCAATATACAGCTAGATACGCAGTATTTT

j_call: TRBJ2-7
d_call: TRBD1
clone_size: NA
v_call: TRBV5-1
cdr3_length: 15
cdr3_aa: CASSLVTGGVDEQYF
cdr3_nt: TGCGCCAGCAGCTTGGTAACAGGGGGCGTCGACGAGCAGTACTTC

j_call: TRBJ1-2
d_call: NA
clone_size: NA
v_call: TRBV6-1
cdr3_length: 16
cdr3_aa: CASSEVGTETIYGYTF
cdr3_nt: TGTGCCAGCAGTGAAGTAGGGACTGAGACCATTTATGGCTACACCTTC

j_call: TRBJ2-7
d_call: NA
clone_size: NA
v_call: TRBV18
cdr3_length: 16
cdr3_aa: CASSPGGTPSSTQQYF
cdr3_nt: TGTGCCAGCTCACCAGGTGGGACACCGTCGAGCACGCAGCAGTACTTC

j_call: TRBJ1-3
d_call: NA
clone_size: few
v_call: TRBV18
cdr3_length: 13
cdr3_aa: CASSPGAGNTIYF
cdr3_nt: TGTGCCAGCTCACCGGGCGCTGGAAACACCATATATTTT

j_call: TRBJ2-5
d_call: NA
clone_size: once
v_call: TRBV4-3
cdr3_length: 16
cdr3_aa: CASSPRHEGTKETQYF
cdr3_nt: TGCGCCAGCAGCCCCAGGCATGAGGGGACGAAAGAGACCCAGTACTTC

j_call: TRBJ1-1
d_call: NA
clone_size: NA
v_call: TRBV4-2
cdr3_length: 16
cdr3_aa: CASSQDWGRPNTEAFF
cdr3_nt: TGTGCCAGCAGCCAAGATTGGGGCAGGCCGAACACTGAAGCTTTCTTT

j_call: TRBJ2-3
d_call: NA
clone_size: once
v_call: TRBV5-1
cdr3_length: 14
cdr3_aa: CASSRSESTDTQYF
cdr3_nt: TGCGCCAGCAGCCGTAGCGAATCAACAGATACGCAGTATTTT

j_call: TRBJ1-1
d_call: NA
clone_size: once
v_call: TRBV7-3
cdr3_length: 13
cdr3_aa: CASSSRQNTEAFF
cdr3_nt: TGTGCCAGCAGCTCACGACAGAACACTGAAGCTTTCTTT

j_call: TRBJ2-5
d_call: NA
clone_size: once
v_call: TRBV7-2
cdr3_length: 13
cdr3_aa: CASSYRVQETQYF
cdr3_nt: TGTGCCAGCAGCTACAGGGTCCAAGAGACCCAGTACTTC

j_call: TRBJ2-7
d_call: TRBD2
clone_size: NA
v_call: TRBV5-4
cdr3_length: 15
cdr3_aa: CASSLGTSASYEQYF
cdr3_nt: TGTGCCAGCAGCCTCGGGACTAGCGCTTCCTACGAGCAGTACTTC

j_call: TRBJ2-3
d_call: NA
clone_size: NA
v_call: TRBV15
cdr3_length: 16
cdr3_aa: CATSRGTVASTDTQYF
cdr3_nt: TGTGCCACCAGCAGAGGGACAGTTGCTAGCACAGATACGCAGTATTTT

j_call: TRBJ2-1
d_call: NA
clone_size: NA
v_call: TRBV29-1
cdr3_length: 15
cdr3_aa: CSALPGLSSYNEQFF
cdr3_nt: TGCAGCGCCCTACCGGGACTCAGCTCCTACAATGAGCAGTTCTTC

j_call: TRBJ1-1
d_call: NA
clone_size: NA
v_call: TRBV7-8
cdr3_length: 14
cdr3_aa: CASSRLTLNTEAFF
cdr3_nt: TGTGCCAGCAGCAGACTCACCCTTAACACTGAAGCTTTCTTT

j_call: TRBJ2-2
d_call: TRBD1
clone_size: NA
v_call: TRBV7-7
cdr3_length: 14
cdr3_aa: CASRETGGTGELFF
cdr3_nt: TGTGCTAGCAGAGAGACAGGGGGCACCGGGGAGCTGTTTTTT

j_call: TRBJ2-1
d_call: TRBD2
clone_size: NA
v_call: TRBV9
cdr3_length: 15
cdr3_aa: CASSITSGEYNEQFF
cdr3_nt: TGTGCCAGCAGCATTACTAGCGGGGAATACAATGAGCAGTTCTTC

j_call: TRBJ2-3
d_call: TRBD2
clone_size: NA
v_call: TRBV9
cdr3_length: 15
cdr3_aa: CASTPTGGILDTQYF
cdr3_nt: TGTGCCAGCACACCCACGGGAGGGATCTTAGATACGCAGTATTTT

j_call: TRBJ1-5
d_call: NA
clone_size: NA
v_call: TRBV5-3
cdr3_length: 15
cdr3_aa: CARLSPGMFNQPQHF
cdr3_nt: TGTGCCAGACTTTCTCCCGGCATGTTCAATCAGCCCCAGCATTTT

j_call: TRBJ1-5
d_call: NA
clone_size: NA
v_call: TRBV6-1
cdr3_length: 15
cdr3_aa: CASSGGRTSNQPQHF
cdr3_nt: TGTGCCAGCAGTGGGGGACGGACATCCAATCAGCCCCAGCATTTT

j_call: TRBJ2-7
d_call: NA
clone_size: NA
v_call: TRBV2
cdr3_length: 14
cdr3_aa: CASREYYAPGEQYF
cdr3_nt: TGTGCCAGCAGGGAATACTACGCACCGGGTGAGCAGTACTTC

j_call: TRBJ2-1
d_call: TRBD2
clone_size: few
v_call: TRBV7-8
cdr3_length: 17
cdr3_aa: CASSLEASGRSANEQFF
cdr3_nt: TGTGCCAGCAGCTTAGAGGCTAGCGGGAGGTCCGCTAATGAGCAGTTCTTC

j_call: TRBJ1-2
d_call: NA
clone_size: NA
v_call: TRBV15
cdr3_length: 17
cdr3_aa: CATSREHGPTGSYGYTF
cdr3_nt: TGTGCCACCAGCAGAGAGCATGGACCCACAGGGAGCTATGGCTACACCTTC

j_call: TRBJ2-3
d_call: NA
clone_size: NA
v_call: TRBV6-5
cdr3_length: 15
cdr3_aa: CASSYSIPVTGTQYF
cdr3_nt: TGTGCCAGCAGTTACTCGATTCCCGTTACGGGTACGCAGTATTTT

j_call: TRBJ2-5
d_call: NA
clone_size: NA
v_call: TRBV12-5
cdr3_length: 20
cdr3_aa: CASGLVLGDSTGVIIETQYF
cdr3_nt: TGTGCTAGTGGTTTGGTACTGGGTGATAGCACGGGGGTCATCATTGAGACCCAGTACTTC

j_call: TRBJ1-3
d_call: NA
clone_size: NA
v_call: TRBV4-3
cdr3_length: 15
cdr3_aa: CASSQAHGFKNTIYF
cdr3_nt: TGCGCCAGCAGCCAAGCCCACGGTTTTAAAAACACCATATATTTT

j_call: TRBJ1-1
d_call: TRBD1
clone_size: NA
v_call: TRBV28
cdr3_length: 14
cdr3_aa: CASITGQLNTEAFF
cdr3_nt: TGTGCCAGCATCACGGGACAGTTGAACACTGAAGCTTTCTTT

j_call: TRBJ2-7
d_call: TRBD1
clone_size: NA
v_call: TRBV6-6
cdr3_length: 14
cdr3_aa: CASSPGGSSYEQYF
cdr3_nt: TGTGCCAGCAGCCCAGGGGGTAGCTCCTACGAGCAGTACTTC

j_call: TRBJ2-5
d_call: NA
clone_size: once
v_call: TRBV5-1
cdr3_length: 15
cdr3_aa: CASSPAPSRQETQYF
cdr3_nt: TGCGCCAGCAGCCCCGCCCCGAGCAGACAAGAGACCCAGTACTTC

j_call: TRBJ1-5
d_call: NA
clone_size: NA
v_call: TRBV5-6
cdr3_length: 15
cdr3_aa: CASSLGRGVNQPQHF
cdr3_nt: TGTGCCAGCAGCTTGGGGCGGGGGGTCAATCAGCCCCAGCATTTT

j_call: TRBJ1-5
d_call: TRBD1
clone_size: NA
v_call: TRBV19
cdr3_length: 18
cdr3_aa: CASSVGRDRGYSNQPQHF
cdr3_nt: TGTGCCAGTAGTGTCGGTCGCGACAGGGGATATAGCAATCAGCCCCAGCATTTT

j_call: TRBJ1-6
d_call: NA
clone_size: NA
v_call: TRBV10-1
cdr3_length: 15
cdr3_aa: CASKGGCSYNSPLHF
cdr3_nt: TGCGCCAGCAAGGGAGGTTGCTCCTATAATTCACCCCTCCACTTT

j_call: TRBJ1-1
d_call: NA
clone_size: NA
v_call: TRBV4-1
cdr3_length: 14
cdr3_aa: CASSQITRNTEAFF
cdr3_nt: TGCGCCAGCAGCCAGATAACTAGGAACACTGAAGCTTTCTTT

j_call: TRBJ1-5
d_call: TRBD1
clone_size: few
v_call: TRBV5-6
cdr3_length: 14
cdr3_aa: CASSSRQGNQPQHF
cdr3_nt: TGTGCCAGCAGCTCAAGACAGGGGAATCAGCCCCAGCATTTT

j_call: TRBJ2-5
d_call: NA
clone_size: NA
v_call: TRBV9
cdr3_length: 14
cdr3_aa: CASSRQRSQETQYF
cdr3_nt: TGTGCCAGTTCCCGACAGAGGAGCCAAGAGACCCAGTACTTC

j_call: TRBJ2-7
d_call: TRBD2
clone_size: NA
v_call: TRBV7-9
cdr3_length: 15
cdr3_aa: CASSAPGTTHYEQYF
cdr3_nt: TGTGCCAGCAGTGCACCCGGGACTACACACTACGAGCAGTACTTC

j_call: TRBJ2-1
d_call: TRBD1
clone_size: NA
v_call: TRBV5-1
cdr3_length: 16
cdr3_aa: CASSLEGQGAYNEQFF
cdr3_nt: TGCGCCAGCAGCTTGGAAGGACAGGGCGCCTACAATGAGCAGTTCTTC

j_call: TRBJ1-4
d_call: NA
clone_size: large
v_call: TRBV4-2
cdr3_length: 17
cdr3_aa: CASSQQGPGHGNEKLFF
cdr3_nt: TGTGCCAGCAGCCAACAAGGCCCGGGACACGGAAATGAAAAACTGTTTTTT

j_call: TRBJ2-3
d_call: NA
clone_size: NA
v_call: TRBV30
cdr3_length: 15
cdr3_aa: CAWRERLGIFDTQYF
cdr3_nt: TGTGCCTGGAGGGAGAGGTTAGGGATTTTTGATACGCAGTATTTT

j_call: TRBJ2-7
d_call: TRBD1
clone_size: NA
v_call: TRBV7-8
cdr3_length: 13
cdr3_aa: CAIGGTGGYEQYF
cdr3_nt: TGTGCCATAGGGGGGACAGGGGGCTACGAGCAGTACTTC

j_call: TRBJ1-2
d_call: NA
clone_size: few
v_call: TRBV19
cdr3_length: 13
cdr3_aa: CASSKATGYGYTF
cdr3_nt: TGTGCCAGTAGTAAAGCCACGGGCTATGGCTACACCTTC

j_call: TRBJ2-7
d_call: TRBD2
clone_size: NA
v_call: TRBV19
cdr3_length: 15
cdr3_aa: CASSYLAGASYEQYF
cdr3_nt: TGTGCCAGTAGTTACCTAGCGGGAGCCTCCTACGAGCAGTACTTC

j_call: TRBJ1-1
d_call: NA
clone_size: NA
v_call: TRBV7-8
cdr3_length: 13
cdr3_aa: CASSFVGGAEAFF
cdr3_nt: TGTGCCAGCAGCTTCGTCGGTGGCGCTGAAGCTTTCTTT

j_call: TRBJ2-7
d_call: NA
clone_size: NA
v_call: TRBV4-3
cdr3_length: 15
cdr3_aa: CASSLDRNQAYEQYF
cdr3_nt: TGCGCCAGCAGCCTTGACAGGAACCAGGCCTACGAGCAGTACTTC

j_call: TRBJ2-1
d_call: TRBD2
clone_size: NA
v_call: TRBV6-6
cdr3_length: 16
cdr3_aa: CASSYERESPYNEQFF
cdr3_nt: TGTGCCAGCAGCTATGAGCGGGAGTCACCATACAATGAGCAGTTCTTC

j_call: TRBJ1-4
d_call: NA
clone_size: NA
v_call: TRBV2
cdr3_length: 14
cdr3_aa: CASSRQPRDEKLFF
cdr3_nt: TGTGCCAGCAGTAGGCAGCCCCGGGATGAAAAACTGTTTTTT